This T cell receptor (beta chain) was profiled in a study of beta chain features in type 1 diabetes. This clone turned up a few times. Its antigen is still unknown. Every bit of the isolated RNA underwent reverse transcription, so sequencing read expressed TCRB transcripts. Here immunoSEQ multiplex PCR was the method, and the copy in TCRdb shows in-frame clones only, minus some. This table holds 250,000 or so clones, 11% to 15% found once. Regarding the study as a whole: Researchers report that Type 1 diabetes patients had moderately but significantly shorter TCRB CDR3s across all four CD4+ subsets. When VDJ junctions were examined, type 1 diabetes patients showed fewer insertions and more deletions. Naive, central memory and regulatory TCRB repertoires appeared more similar among patients than healthy donors.

V trimming: 4 bases; J trimming: 3 bases; junction bases outside the gene matches: 4. There are 15 residues in the CDR3. Germline lookup yields CDR1 SGHTS and CDR2 YDEGEE. Every single donor gave one heparinised blood draw, and these averaged around 110 mL. CD4+ cells of the naive, central memory, regulatory and stem cell-like memory types were sorted via CD45RO/CCR7/CD25/CD127/CD95/CD27. This TCR was sampled from a man younger than 40 with type 1 diabetes. The specimen was naive CD4+ T cells from blood. The rearrangement joins TRBV5-8 to TRBJ1-6; 7 bases are shared with TRBD1. CDR3 in DNA: TGTGCCAGCAGCCCTCGACAGGGCTATAATTCACCCCTCCACTTT. Protein: CASSPRQGYNSPLHF. The full variable domain, its missing parts supplied by reference TRBV5-8 and TRBJ1-6, is EAGVTQSPTHLIKTRGQQATLRCSPISGHTSVYWYQQALGLGLQFLLWYDEGEERNRGNFPPRFSGRQFPNYSSELNVNALELEDSALYLCASSPRQGYNSPLHFGNGTRLTVT.